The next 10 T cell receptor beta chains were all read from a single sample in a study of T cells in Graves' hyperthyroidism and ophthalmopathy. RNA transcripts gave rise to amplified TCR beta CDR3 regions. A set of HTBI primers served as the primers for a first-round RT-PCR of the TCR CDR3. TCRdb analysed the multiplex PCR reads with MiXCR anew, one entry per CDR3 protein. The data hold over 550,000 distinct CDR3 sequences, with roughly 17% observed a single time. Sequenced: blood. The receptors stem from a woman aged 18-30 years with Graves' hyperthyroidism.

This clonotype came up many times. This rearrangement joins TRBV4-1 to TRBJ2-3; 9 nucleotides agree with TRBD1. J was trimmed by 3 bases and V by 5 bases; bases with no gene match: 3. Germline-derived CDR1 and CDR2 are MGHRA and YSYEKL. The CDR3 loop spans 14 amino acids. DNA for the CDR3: TGCGCCAGCAGCATACAGGGGGCGACAGATACGCAGTATTTT. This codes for CASSIQGATDTQYF.

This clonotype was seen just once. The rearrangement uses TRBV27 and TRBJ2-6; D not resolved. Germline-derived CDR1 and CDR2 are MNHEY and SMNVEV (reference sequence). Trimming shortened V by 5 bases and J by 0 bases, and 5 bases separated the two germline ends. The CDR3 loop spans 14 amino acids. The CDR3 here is CASSTVSGANVLTF. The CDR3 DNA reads TGTGCCAGCAGTACCGTCTCTGGGGCCAACGTCCTGACTTTC.

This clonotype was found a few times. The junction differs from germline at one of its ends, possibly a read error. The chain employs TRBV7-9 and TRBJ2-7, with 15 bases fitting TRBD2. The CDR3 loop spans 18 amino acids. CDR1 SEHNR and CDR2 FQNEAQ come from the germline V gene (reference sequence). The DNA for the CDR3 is TGCGCCAGCAGCTCCTATCGGACTAGCGGGAGGGCCGGGGTCGAGCAGTACTTC. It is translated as CASSSYRTSGRAGVEQYF.

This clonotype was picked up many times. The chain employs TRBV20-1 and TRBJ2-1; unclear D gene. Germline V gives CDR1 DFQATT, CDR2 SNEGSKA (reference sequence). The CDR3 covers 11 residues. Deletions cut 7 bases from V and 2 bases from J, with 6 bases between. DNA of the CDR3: TGCAGTGGGGCGGCCTACAATGAGCAGTTCTTC. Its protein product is CSGAAYNEQFF.

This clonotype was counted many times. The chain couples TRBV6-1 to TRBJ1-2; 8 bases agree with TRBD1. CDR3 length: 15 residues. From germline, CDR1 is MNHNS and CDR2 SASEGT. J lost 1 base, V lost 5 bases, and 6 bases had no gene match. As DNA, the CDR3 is TGTGCCAGCAGTATTTGGACAGGGAATAACTATGGCTACACCTTC. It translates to CASSIWTGNNYGYTF.

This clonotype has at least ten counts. DNA for the CDR3: TGTGCCAGCAGCCAAGTAAGACCTTCGTACTACGAGCAGTACTTC. It encodes CASSQVRPSYYEQYF. The chain carries TRBV3-1 and TRBJ2-7, with D unclear. The germline V and J ends were trimmed by 1 base and 3 bases, with 13 bases remaining between them. CDR1 is LGHDT and CDR2 is YNNKEL in the germline V gene (reference sequence). CDR3 length: 15 amino acids.

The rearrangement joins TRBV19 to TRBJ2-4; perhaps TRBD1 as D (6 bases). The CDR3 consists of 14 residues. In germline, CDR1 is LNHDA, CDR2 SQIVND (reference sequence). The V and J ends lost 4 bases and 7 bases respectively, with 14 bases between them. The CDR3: CASSTPDTGNIQYF. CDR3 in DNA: TGTGCCAGTAGTACTCCGGACACAGGGAACATTCAGTACTTC.

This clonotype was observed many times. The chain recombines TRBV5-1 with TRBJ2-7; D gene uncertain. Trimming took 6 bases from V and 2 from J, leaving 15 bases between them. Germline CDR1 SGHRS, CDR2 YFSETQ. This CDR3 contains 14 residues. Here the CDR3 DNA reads TGCGCCAGCACCCCGTCATTGATGGCCTACGAGCAGTACTTC. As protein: CASTPSLMAYEQYF.

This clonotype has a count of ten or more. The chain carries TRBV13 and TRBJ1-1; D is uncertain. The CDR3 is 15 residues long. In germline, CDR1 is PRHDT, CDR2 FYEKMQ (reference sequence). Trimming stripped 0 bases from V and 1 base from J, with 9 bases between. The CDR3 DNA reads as TGTGCCAGCAGCTTAGGCCTCCAGAAGAACACTGAAGCTTTCTTT. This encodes CASSLGLQKNTEAFF.

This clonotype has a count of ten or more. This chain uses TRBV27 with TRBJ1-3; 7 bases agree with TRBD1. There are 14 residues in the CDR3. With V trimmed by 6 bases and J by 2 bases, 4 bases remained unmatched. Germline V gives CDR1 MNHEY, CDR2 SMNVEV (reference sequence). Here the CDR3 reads CASRNDRAGNTIYF. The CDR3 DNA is TGTGCCAGCAGGAACGACAGGGCTGGAAACACCATATATTTT.